This TCR beta chain was recovered during a study of lymphopenia after photon versus proton radiotherapy. On this clone: Its antigen is undetermined.

Study observations and caveats: After lymphocyte nadir, photon-treated repertoires showed oligoclonal expansion, especially CD8+ Temra. Authors raise, but do not show, better survival with proton therapy. Photon-treated patients lost naive T cells and TCR diversity; proton-treated stayed stable.

CDR1 KGHSH and CDR2 LQKENI come from the germline V gene. The V gene end was trimmed by 5 bases and the J gene end by 1 base; junction bases not matched to a gene: 3. The CDR3 loop spans 15 amino acids. The protocol was immunoSEQ multiplex PCR, while the TCRdb copy is restricted to in-frame clones and leaves out a portion. The data contain tens of thousands of clones, approximately 80% of them singletons. The receptor was isolated from a woman aged 65 to 85 with pancreatic cancer. The sequencing here drew on peripheral blood, taken from a patient treated with proton-based radiotherapy. The rearrangement uses TRBV18 and TRBJ2-5; TRBD2 aligns across 11 bases. CDR3 coding DNA: TGTGCCAGCTCATCGGGACTAGCGGCCCAAGAGACCCAGTACTTC. Translated, it gives CASSSGLAAQETQYF.